Listed here are 28 T cell receptor beta chains from one sample, sequenced in a study of immune cell composition in non-small cell lung cancer. Here immunoSEQ multiplex PCR was the method, and the copy in TCRdb shows in-frame clones only, minus some. The sample contains roughly 15,000 clones, 73% of which appear only once. Input material: lung tumor tissue. Every receptor here comes from a human donor with non-small cell lung cancer.

This clone occurred once. The chain carries TRBV28 and TRBJ1-3, with 9 bases aligning to TRBD1. Germline lookup yields CDR1 MDHEN and CDR2 SYDVKM. The CDR3 contains 15 residues. Unmatched junction bases numbered 7, after V lost 6 bases and J lost 4 bases. CDR3 in DNA: TGTGCCAGCAGGCTTGGACAGGGGTGGGGAAACACCATATATTTT. Its translation: CASRLGQGWGNTIYF.

The V call is TRBV15, the J call TRBJ1-4, with TRBD1 matching 8 bases. CDR3 length: 15 residues. Germline values: CDR1 LNHNV, CDR2 YYDKDF (reference sequence). The V gene end was trimmed by 6 bases and the J gene end by 3 bases; junction bases not matched to a gene: 6. CDR3 sequence reads: CATSKSGGSNEKLFF. The CDR3 DNA is TGTGCCACCAGTAAATCAGGGGGCTCTAATGAAAAACTGTTTTTT.

The V gene is TRBV7-8, the J gene TRBJ1-5, with D possibly being TRBD1 (6 bases). The CDR3 has 12 amino acids. Trimming removed 3 bases at V and 11 bases at J, with 11 bases between. In germline, CDR1 is SGHVS, CDR2 FQNEAQ. The DNA for the CDR3 is TGTGCCAGCAGCTTCAACAGGGAAGCCCAGCATTTT. Translation gives CASSFNREAQHF.

This clone was observed a handful of times. The CDR3 DNA follows: TGTGCCAGCAGTTACCGATGGACAGGGCCTAATTCACCCCTCCACTTT. Its protein product is CASSYRWTGPNSPLHF. The chain carries TRBV6-5 and TRBJ1-6, with 8 bases matching TRBD1. The CDR3 runs to 16 residues. J lost 6 bases, V lost 2 bases, and 6 bases had no gene match. Germline loops: CDR1 MNHEY, CDR2 SVGAGI.

For the CDR3, the DNA is TGTGCCAGCAGTTTACTCCCCTCCTACGAGCAGTACTTC. Amino acids: CASSLLPSYEQYF. The chain is built from TRBV28 and TRBJ2-7, with D uncertain. The CDR3 spans 13 residues. V gave up 2 bases and J gave up 0 bases, with 5 bases separating them. Germline-derived CDR1 and CDR2 are MDHEN and SYDVKM. Drawing the rest from reference TRBV28 and TRBJ2-7, the complete variable domain is DVKVTQSSRYLVKRTGEKVFLECVQDMDHENMFWYRQDPGLGLRLIYFSYDVKMKEKGDIPEGYSVSREKKERFSLILESASTNQTSMYLCASSLLPSYEQYFGPGTRLTVT.

This clone is a singleton in its sample. The rearrangement joins TRBV15 to TRBJ2-1, with TRBD1 matching over 9 bases. The V and J ends lost 6 bases and 6 bases, in that order; junction bases with no gene match: 9. Germline values: CDR1 LNHNV, CDR2 YYDKDF (reference sequence). This CDR3 contains 15 residues. In nucleotides, the CDR3 is TGTGCCACCAGACGCCGGGACAGGGAATCCAATGAGCAGTTCTTC. Amino acid sequence: CATRRRDRESNEQFF.

This clone was detected only once. The V call is TRBV19, the J call TRBJ2-1; no reliable D call. Germline assignment: CDR1 LNHDA and CDR2 SQIVND (reference sequence). This CDR3 contains 13 residues. V lost 1 base and J lost 8, with 9 bases in between. The CDR3 bases are TGTGCCAGTAGTATAGGAGCGAGCTATGAGCAGTTCTTC. It codes for CASSIGASYEQFF.

This clone appeared a few times. The rearrangement joins TRBV7-9 to TRBJ1-1, with 7 bases aligning to TRBD1. This CDR3 has 13 residues. Trimming took 6 bases from V and 6 from J; bases not matched to a gene: 7. Germline V gene lookup returns CDR1 SEHNR and CDR2 FQNEAQ (reference sequence). In DNA, the CDR3 is TGTGCCAGCAGTCTTGACAGGGCGGCTGAAGCTTTCTTT. Translated: CASSLDRAAEAFF.

The genes are TRBV18 and TRBJ2-4, with D perhaps TRBD2 (6 bases). CDR3 size: 13 residues. The V end lost 3 bases, the J end lost 8 bases, and 11 bases lay between the germline ends. Germline CDR1 KGHSH, CDR2 LQKENI. Written as DNA, the CDR3 is TGTGCCAGCTCACCCGGAGAGCGGGACATTCAGTACTTC. Amino acids: CASSPGERDIQYF.

This chain links TRBV7-2 with TRBJ2-1; a possible D gene is TRBD2 (5 bases). V lost 5 bases and J lost 4, with 9 bases in between. The CDR3 is 13 amino acids. Per the germline V gene, CDR1 is SGHTA and CDR2 is FQGNSA. The CDR3 loop reads CASSRDYYNEQFF. As DNA, the CDR3 is TGTGCCAGCAGCCGTGACTATTACAATGAGCAGTTCTTC. Filled out from reference TRBV7-2 and TRBJ2-1, the complete variable domain reads GAGVSQSPSNKVTEKGKDVELRCDPISGHTALYWYRQSLGQGLEFLIYFQGNSAPDKSGLPSDRFSAERTGGSVSTLTIQRTQQEDSAVYLCASSRDYYNEQFFGPGTRLTVL.

The rearrangement uses TRBV5-6 and TRBJ1-2; D unresolved. Germline V gene data show CDR1 as SGHDT and CDR2 as YYEEEE. The V end lost 4 bases, the J end lost 2 bases, and 12 bases lay between the germline ends. CDR3 size: 14 residues. CDR3 coding DNA: TGTGCCAGCAGCCCTACCGACACGAACTATGGCTACACCTTC. Translating it yields CASSPTDTNYGYTF.

The chain joins TRBV27 to TRBJ2-1; D not resolved. V lost 4 bases, J lost 9 bases, and 13 bases lay in between. Germline V gene lookup returns CDR1 MNHEY and CDR2 SMNVEV (reference sequence). This CDR3 is built from 13 residues. CDR3 loop: CASSSYPLSEQFF. For the CDR3, the DNA is TGTGCCAGCAGTTCCTACCCCCTTTCTGAGCAGTTCTTC.

The chain recombines TRBV28 with TRBJ1-5, with TRBD1 matching over 9 bases. Per germline, CDR1 MDHEN and CDR2 SYDVKM. The CDR3 is 16 residues long. The V segment lost 4 bases and the J segment 9 bases; nucleotides outside the gene matches: 13. CDR3 sequence: CASSSTPTGGGWPQHF. CDR3 nucleotide sequence: TGTGCCAGCAGTTCGACACCGACAGGGGGAGGGTGGCCCCAGCATTTT.

The chain employs TRBV28 and TRBJ2-2; 7 bases agree with TRBD1. Unmatched junction bases numbered 16, after V lost 4 bases and J lost 2 bases. Germline assignment: CDR1 MDHEN and CDR2 SYDVKM. This CDR3 comprises 19 residues. CDR3 coding DNA: TGTGCCAGCAGTTCCGTCCAACAGGGGAGTGGAGGTAACACCGGGGAGCTGTTTTTT. It codes for CASSSVQQGSGGNTGELFF.

The chain recombines TRBV9 with TRBJ2-5; D is possibly TRBD2 (5 bases). The CDR3 is 17 amino acids. Trimming took off 0 bases at V and 1 base at J, with 16 bases between the two ends. From germline, CDR1 is SGDLS and CDR2 YYNGEE. CDR3: CASSVGRSRSGQETQYF. CDR3 nucleotide sequence: TGTGCCAGCAGCGTAGGGCGGAGCAGGAGCGGCCAAGAGACCCAGTACTTC.

This CDR3 reads CASSLEGLIQYGYTF. CDR3 in DNA: TGTGCCAGCAGCTTGGAGGGTCTAATTCAATATGGCTACACCTTC. The chain couples TRBV7-9 to TRBJ1-2, with D hard to call. CDR1 and CDR2 from the germline V gene are SEHNR and FQNEAQ (reference sequence). Trimming removed 3 bases at V and 5 bases at J, with 16 bases between. CDR3 length: 15 amino acids.

The CDR3 here is CASSRGLAGLTDTQYF. The CDR3 nucleotides read TGTGCCAGCTCACGGGGACTAGCGGGACTAACAGATACGCAGTATTTT. This chain links TRBV9 with TRBJ2-3; 13 bases agree with TRBD2. CDR1 and CDR2 from the germline V gene are SGDLS and YYNGEE. The CDR3 has 16 residues. V lost 7 bases to trimming and J lost 3 bases; unmatched junction nucleotides: 8.

This clone was seen only once. J is TRBJ2-5 and V is TRBV7-7; tentative D call: TRBD2 (6 bases). With the DNA end fitting TRBJ2-7 better, the J assignment may be wrong. Germline V gene lookup returns CDR1 SSHAT and CDR2 FNYEAQ (reference sequence). The CDR3 totals 15 residues. As DNA, the CDR3 is TGTGCCAGCAGCTTAGGGCCGGGAGCACCCTACGAGCAGTACTTC. This encodes CASSLGPGAPYEQYF.

In its sample, this clone ranks as medium-sized. This chain uses TRBV7-2 with TRBJ2-3; 7 bases match TRBD2. V dropped 5 bases and J dropped 12; count of bases not matched to a gene: 14. Germline V CDR1 and CDR2: SGHTA, FQGNSA. There are 14 residues in the CDR3. DNA of the CDR3: TGTGCCAGCAGCCTCCGCCCAAGGGCGGGGGATCAGTATTTT. Its translation: CASSLRPRAGDQYF.

The chain links TRBV11-2 to TRBJ1-1; 7 bases are shared with TRBD1. Trimming at V came to 3 bases and at J to 5 bases, leaving 3 bases not matched to a gene. Germline values: CDR1 SGHAT, CDR2 FQNNGV. CDR3 length: 13 amino acids. The CDR3 DNA follows: TGTGCCAGCAGCTTTTCAGGGGGGACTGAAGCTTTCTTT. Translating gives CASSFSGGTEAFF.

The V and J genes are TRBV27 and TRBJ1-1; 7 nucleotides line up with TRBD1. V lost 3 bases, J lost 9 bases, and 4 bases stayed unmatched. CDR3 length: 12 amino acids. Per germline, CDR1 MNHEY and CDR2 SMNVEV (reference sequence). This chain's CDR3 is CASSLQQGKAFF. CDR3 DNA: TGTGCCAGCAGTTTGCAACAGGGGAAAGCTTTCTTT.

This clone has only one observation. The chain is built from TRBV9 and TRBJ1-2; possible D gene TRBD1, 5 bases. The CDR3 extends over 15 amino acids. Germline V gene data show CDR1 as SGDLS and CDR2 as YYNGEE. V was trimmed by 6 bases and J by 8 bases, leaving 23 bases between them. CDR3 nucleotides: TGTGCCAGCACCCCCCTGGACACTACCCTGGCCGGCTACACCTTC. It yields the protein CASTPLDTTLAGYTF.

This sequence joins TRBV25-1 and TRBJ1-1; TRBD1 is a possible D gene (5 bases). This CDR3 contains 13 residues. The V end was cut by 5 bases, the J end by 1 base, with 8 bases between. Germline-derived CDR1 and CDR2 are MGHDK and SYGVNS. CDR3 in DNA: TGTGCCAGCAGTCCAGGACAGAACACTGAAGCTTTCTTT. Translated: CASSPGQNTEAFF.

This chain joins TRBV6-1 and TRBJ1-1; tentative D call: TRBD1 (6 bases). The CDR3 extends over 13 amino acids. CDR1 and CDR2 (germline): MNHNS, SASEGT. Trimming removed 8 bases at V and 7 bases at J, with 17 bases between. The CDR3 DNA sequence: TGTGCCAGCCACGGTTGGACAGCCCGTGAAGCTTTCTTT. Translating it yields CASHGWTAREAFF.

The chain is built from TRBV7-2 and TRBJ1-6; TRBD1 aligns across 7 bases. CDR3 size: 14 residues. With V trimmed by 5 bases and J by 7 bases, 5 bases remained unmatched. Per germline, CDR1 SGHTA and CDR2 FQGNSA. CDR3 sequence: CASSLRDRNSPLHF. CDR3 nucleotides: TGTGCCAGCAGCCTTAGGGACAGAAATTCACCCCTCCACTTT.

The chain uses TRBV5-1 and TRBJ2-5; 9 nucleotides match TRBD1. The germline V gene has CDR1 SGHRS and CDR2 YFSETQ. The J segment lost 5 bases and the V segment lost 0 bases, leaving 5 bases of the junction unmatched. The CDR3 contains 15 residues. The CDR3 protein is CASSLEGQGLETQYF. CDR3 DNA sequence: TGCGCCAGCAGCTTGGAGGGACAGGGTTTGGAGACCCAGTACTTC.

This clone was counted between two and nine times. The chain recombines TRBV9 with TRBJ2-5; D remains ambiguous. The V end lost 4 bases, the J end lost 4 bases, and 11 bases lay between the germline ends. Germline CDR1 SGDLS, CDR2 YYNGEE. This CDR3 is built from 13 residues. The CDR3 region is CASSLERGETQYF. CDR3 in DNA: TGTGCCAGCAGCCTAGAGCGAGGAGAGACCCAGTACTTC. Combining the CDR3 with reference TRBV9 and TRBJ2-5 gives the whole variable domain DSGVTQTPKHLITATGQRVTLRCSPRSGDLSVYWYQQSLDQGLQFLIQYYNGEERAKGNILERFSAQQFPDLHSELNLSSLELGDSALYFCASSLERGETQYFGPGTRLLVL.

This chain joins TRBV11-1 and TRBJ2-3; no clear D. CDR3 length: 14 amino acids. The V gene lost 3 bases and the J gene lost 2 bases, with 9 bases spanning the gap. Germline CDR1 is SGHAT and CDR2 is FQDESV (reference sequence). Here the CDR3 DNA reads TGTGCCAGCAGCTTGTGGCAGAACACAGATACGCAGTATTTT. Translation gives CASSLWQNTDTQYF.